These 10 T cell receptor beta chains share one sample of origin, sequenced in a study of CD8 T cells in Susac syndrome. Roughly 0.45 to 1 ug RNA was reverse transcribed with random hexamers. From the immunoSEQ multiplex PCR reads, TCRdb called clonotypes with MiXCR, one entry per CDR3 protein. The sample lists 190,000 or so distinct CDR3 sequences, 85% to 95% occurring once. Source material: CD4+ T cells from PBMCs. These receptors all come from a human donor with multiple sclerosis.

The chain recombines TRBV11-3 with TRBJ2-3; a weak D match, TRBD2 (6 bases). The CDR3 has 15 residues. The germline gives CDR1 SGHNT, CDR2 YENEEA. V lost 4 bases to trimming and J lost 3 bases, with 14 bases between them. The CDR3 coding sequence is TGTGCCAGCAGCTCGGGACTTTTGCCTACAGATACGCAGTATTTT. This sequence encodes CASSSGLLPTDTQYF.

J is TRBJ1-5 and V is TRBV25-1; a possible D gene is TRBD1 (5 bases). Trimming removed 2 bases from V and 9 bases from J, with 20 bases in between. In germline, CDR1 is MGHDK, CDR2 SYGVNS. The CDR3 covers 16 residues. The CDR3 loop is CASSEQGVERARPQHF. CDR3 DNA sequence: TGTGCCAGCAGTGAACAGGGAGTAGAGCGGGCTCGGCCCCAGCATTTT.

This clonotype was found once. The rearrangement uses TRBV25-1 and TRBJ2-5, with D unclear. Germline-derived CDR1 and CDR2 are MGHDK and SYGVNS. The V gene lost 4 bases and the J gene lost 5 bases, with 14 bases spanning the gap. The CDR3 has 14 residues. CDR3 amino acids: CASSATGRRETQYF. The CDR3 coding sequence is TGTGCCAGCAGTGCTACCGGGCGCCGGGAGACCCAGTACTTC.

The chain couples TRBV4-2 to TRBJ2-3, with 7 bases that match TRBD2. Germline CDR1 LGHNA, CDR2 YNFKEQ. The V segment lost 4 bases and the J segment 6 bases; nucleotides outside the gene matches: 7. The CDR3 is made up of 14 amino acids. The CDR3 here is CASSPEGSGDTQYF. CDR3 in DNA: TGTGCCAGCAGCCCAGAAGGTAGCGGGGATACGCAGTATTTT.

The chain recombines TRBV29-1 with TRBJ1-5, with unresolved D. Trimming stripped 7 bases from V and 4 bases from J, with 11 bases between. This CDR3 spans 12 amino acids. Per germline, CDR1 SQVTM and CDR2 ANQGSEA. CDR3 residues: CSARAENQPQHF. In DNA, the CDR3 is TGCAGCGCCCGGGCCGAGAATCAGCCCCAGCATTTT.

V is TRBV20-1 and J is TRBJ1-1; D is unclear. Germline assignment: CDR1 DFQATT and CDR2 SNEGSKA (reference sequence). The CDR3 loop spans 12 amino acids. V lost 2 bases to trimming and J lost 4 bases, with 8 bases between them. The CDR3 loop is CSARPGGTEAFF. The CDR3 DNA reads as TGCAGTGCTAGACCGGGAGGCACTGAAGCTTTCTTT.

This chain links TRBV4-2 with TRBJ2-1; 10 bases map to TRBD2. The CDR3 runs to 14 residues. J was trimmed by 9 bases and V by 0 bases; bases with no gene match: 2. Germline loops: CDR1 LGHNA, CDR2 YNFKEQ. The CDR3 coding sequence is TGTGCCAGCAGCCAAGATCTAGCGGGGGTTGAGCAGTTCTTC. Translated: CASSQDLAGVEQFF.

This clonotype was picked up one time. The chain recombines TRBV18 with TRBJ2-6; TRBD1 aligns across 7 bases. Trimming took 3 bases from V and 2 from J; bases not matched to a gene: 7. The CDR3 runs 17 residues. Germline CDR1 reads KGHSH; CDR2 reads LQKENI. CDR3 sequence reads: CASSPDRSGTGANVLTF. CDR3 nucleotides: TGTGCCAGCTCACCGGACAGGTCGGGGACTGGGGCCAACGTCCTGACTTTC.

V usage is TRBV18 and J usage is TRBJ2-1; weak D call: TRBD1 (5 bases). This CDR3 has 16 amino acids. Trimming removed 2 bases from V and 1 base from J, with 12 bases in between. Germline V gives CDR1 KGHSH, CDR2 LQKENI. CDR3 sequence (DNA): TGTGCCAGCTCACCAAGGGGATTAAATTCCTACAATGAGCAGTTCTTC. Its translation: CASSPRGLNSYNEQFF.

V usage is TRBV5-1 and J usage is TRBJ2-5; weak D call: TRBD2 (6 bases). The CDR3 length is 14 residues. Germline-derived CDR1 and CDR2 are SGHRS and YFSETQ. Trimming stripped 4 bases from V and 4 bases from J, with 14 bases between. The CDR3 loop reads CASSPELAGETQYF. The CDR3 region has the DNA TGCGCCAGCAGCCCTGAACTAGCCGGAGAGACCCAGTACTTC.